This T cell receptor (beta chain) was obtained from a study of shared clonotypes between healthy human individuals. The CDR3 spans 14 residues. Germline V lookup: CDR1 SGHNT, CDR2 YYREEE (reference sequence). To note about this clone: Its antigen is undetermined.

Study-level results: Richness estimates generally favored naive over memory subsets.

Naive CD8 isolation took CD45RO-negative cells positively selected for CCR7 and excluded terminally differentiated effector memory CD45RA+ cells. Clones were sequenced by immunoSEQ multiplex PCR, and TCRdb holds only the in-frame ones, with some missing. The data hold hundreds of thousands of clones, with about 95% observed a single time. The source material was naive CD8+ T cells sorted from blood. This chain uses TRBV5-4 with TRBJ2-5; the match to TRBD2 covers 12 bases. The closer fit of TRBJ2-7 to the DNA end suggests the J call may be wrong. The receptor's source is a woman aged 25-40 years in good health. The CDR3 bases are TGTGCCAGCAGCCGACTAGCGGGAGATCACGAGCAGTACTTC. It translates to CASSRLAGDHEQYF.